What follows are 24 T cell receptor beta chains derived from one specimen sequenced in a study of T cell responses to AZD1222 COVID-19 vaccine listed by TCRdb under 2021. The library was built by means of the immunoSEQ multiplex PCR assay. TCRdb carries this immuneACCESS record with in-frame sequences only. Its versions omit some clonotypes, under half of them owing to an unresolved V gene in the studies checked, with the rest unexplained. Here the sample has about 170,000 clones; over 85% occur a single time. The top ten hold about 2.5% of the sample. What the time point label conveys for this sample: baseline before first vaccination. The sequences come from peripheral blood, collected on day 0 of AZD1222 vaccination. The receptors were sampled from an adult in good health.

The V gene is TRBV6-1, the J gene TRBJ1-6; D ambiguous. The CDR3 covers 12 residues. Per the germline V gene, CDR1 is MNHNS and CDR2 is SASEGT. Trimming shortened V by 2 bases and J by 7 bases, and 3 bases separated the two germline ends. CDR3 loop: CASSERNSPLHF. As DNA, the CDR3 is TGTGCCAGCAGTGAACGGAATTCACCCCTCCACTTT.

V is TRBV6-4 and J is TRBJ1-1; no clear D gene. This CDR3 region has 13 residues. Germline CDR1 reads MRHNA; CDR2 reads SNTAGT. V was shortened by 4 bases and J by 6 bases, with 12 bases between the two germline ends. In DNA, the CDR3 is TGTGCCAGCAGTGTGACACAACAAGCTGAAGCTTTCTTT. Encoded protein: CASSVTQQAEAFF.

J is TRBJ1-5 and V is TRBV10-2; no firm D call. Per the germline V gene, CDR1 is WSHSY and CDR2 is SAAADI. V dropped 7 bases and J dropped 3 bases, with 10 bases sitting between them. This CDR3 contains 13 residues. The DNA of the CDR3 is TGCGCCAGCATGAACCAGGCCAATCAGCCCCAGCATTTT. Encoded protein: CASMNQANQPQHF.

This chain links TRBV11-2 with TRBJ2-7; TRBD2 matches at 7 bases. Germline trimming cut 1 base from V and 5 bases from J; bases unmatched to any gene: 2. There are 13 residues in the CDR3. The germline CDR1 and CDR2 sequences are SGHAT and FQNNGV. The CDR3 coding sequence is TGTGCCAGCAGCTTAGCGGGAGGCCACGAGCAGTACTTC. Translation gives CASSLAGGHEQYF. Combining the CDR3 with reference TRBV11-2 and TRBJ2-7 gives the whole variable domain EAGVAQSPRYKIIEKRQSVAFWCNPISGHATLYWYQQILGQGPKLLIQFQNNGVVDDSQLPKDRFSAERLKGVDSTLKIQPAKLEDSAVYLCASSLAGGHEQYFGPGTRLTVT.

The chain links TRBV3-1 (or the pseudogene TRBV3-2) to TRBJ1-2; possibly TRBD1 for D (5 bases). The CDR3 sequence is 16 residues long. V lost 0 bases to trimming and J lost 8 bases, with 19 bases between them. The germline CDR1 and CDR2 sequences are LGHDT and YNNKEL (reference sequence). CDR3 amino acids: CASSQEWGVSVRGYTF. In nucleotides, the CDR3 is TGTGCCAGCAGCCAAGAGTGGGGGGTGTCGGTTAGAGGCTACACCTTC.

The genes are TRBV2 and TRBJ1-5; 7 nucleotides agree with TRBD1. Trimming cost V 5 bases and J 3 bases; bases outside gene matches: 4. The CDR3 runs 14 residues. The germline gives CDR1 SNHLY, CDR2 FYNNEI. Written as DNA, the CDR3 is TGTGCCAGCAGTCCCGACAGGGACAATCAGCCCCAGCATTTT. Translation: CASSPDRDNQPQHF.

The rearrangement uses TRBV5-4 and TRBJ1-1; D remains unclear. The CDR3 loop spans 14 amino acids. Trimming removed 4 bases from V and 7 bases from J, with 17 bases in between. CDR1 is SGHNT, CDR2 YYREEE, per germline (reference sequence). The CDR3 here is CASSLEAPGGEAFF. The CDR3 region has the DNA TGTGCCAGCAGCCTCGAGGCTCCGGGAGGTGAAGCTTTCTTT.

V is TRBV27 and J is TRBJ1-6; D might be TRBD1 (5 bases). Germline V lookup: CDR1 MNHEY, CDR2 SMNVEV (reference sequence). V was trimmed by 3 bases and J by 14 bases, leaving 14 bases between them. CDR3 length equals 13 residues. CDR3 loop: CASSFTGLGALHF. CDR3 in DNA: TGTGCCAGCAGTTTCACGGGACTTGGAGCCCTCCACTTT.

The CDR3 region is CASSLAGTVNTEAFF. In DNA, the CDR3 is TGCGCCAGCAGCTTGGCCGGGACGGTTAACACTGAAGCTTTCTTT. J is TRBJ1-1 and V is TRBV5-1, with D tentatively TRBD1 (5 bases). CDR1 and CDR2 (germline): SGHRS, YFSETQ. The CDR3 is made up of 15 amino acids. With 0 bases removed from V and 2 bases from J, the gap between germline ends came to 11 bases. Using reference TRBV5-1 and TRBJ1-1 for the parts outside the CDR3, the full variable domain is KAGVTQTPRYLIKTRGQQVTLSCSPISGHRSVSWYQQTPGQGLQFLFEYFSETQRNKGNFPGRFSGRQFSNSRSEMNVSTLELGDSALYLCASSLAGTVNTEAFFGQGTRLTVV.

The rearrangement uses TRBV27 and TRBJ1-1; D remains ambiguous. Germline V gene lookup returns CDR1 MNHEY and CDR2 SMNVEV (reference sequence). V lost 6 bases and J 1 base, leaving 12 bases between the germline ends. CDR3 length: 14 amino acids. The CDR3 sequence: CASSRVRGNTEAFF. The CDR3 bases are TGTGCCAGCAGCCGAGTGCGTGGGAACACTGAAGCTTTCTTT.

This clone was observed a handful of times. The V call is TRBV10-1, the J call TRBJ2-3; unclear D gene. The germline gives CDR1 WNHNN, CDR2 SYGVQD (reference sequence). With 5 bases removed from V and 4 bases from J, the gap between germline ends came to 4 bases. This CDR3 contains 11 residues. CDR3: CASSSADTQYF. CDR3 bases: TGCGCCAGCAGTAGCGCAGATACGCAGTATTTT.

The rearrangement joins TRBV19 to TRBJ1-3; possibly TRBD1 for D (6 bases). There are 17 residues in the CDR3. Germline CDR1 is LNHDA and CDR2 is SQIVND (reference sequence). Trimming shortened V by 3 bases and J by 0 bases, and 15 bases separated the two germline ends. The CDR3, as DNA: TGTGCCAGTAGTATTCTAGGGACATCTCGCTCTGGAAACACCATATATTTT. It specifies CASSILGTSRSGNTIYF.

The gene calls are TRBV7-9 and TRBJ2-3; D is undetermined. The CDR3 extends over 12 amino acids. CDR1 is SEHNR and CDR2 is FQNEAQ in the germline V gene (reference sequence). V lost 1 base, J lost 4 bases, and 3 bases lay in between. CDR3 in DNA: TGTGCCAGCAGCTTAGGGCCAGATACGCAGTATTTT. It translates to CASSLGPDTQYF. Drawing the rest from reference TRBV7-9 and TRBJ2-3, the complete variable domain is DTGVSQNPRHKITKRGQNVTFRCDPISEHNRLYWYRQTLGQGPEFLTYFQNEAQLEKSRLLSDRFSAERPKGSFSTLEIQRTEQGDSAMYLCASSLGPDTQYFGPGTRLTVL.

V is TRBV11-3 and J is TRBJ2-1, with D possibly called TRBD1 or TRBD2 (5 bases each). CDR3 length: 15 residues. V was clipped by 4 bases and J by 0 bases, with 10 bases between them. Germline CDR1 SGHNT, CDR2 YENEEA. The CDR3 region is CASSWGSGSYNEQFF. The CDR3 DNA follows: TGTGCCAGCAGCTGGGGCAGCGGCTCCTACAATGAGCAGTTCTTC.

The V gene is TRBV4-1, the J gene TRBJ2-7; TRBD2 aligns across 10 bases. V gave up 0 bases and J gave up 4 bases; unmatched junction bases: 3. Germline CDR1 reads MGHRA; CDR2 reads YSYEKL. This CDR3 has 15 amino acids. For the CDR3, the DNA is TGCGCCAGCAGCCAAGAAAAAGCGGGAGGGTACGAGCAGTACTTC. Amino acids: CASSQEKAGGYEQYF.

This clone was observed a few times. Other DNA sequences in this specimen translate into the identical CDR3. The J gene is TRBJ2-7, the V gene TRBV5-1; 11 nucleotides agree with TRBD1. This CDR3 contains 14 residues. The trim removed 4 bases at V and 3 bases at J, leaving 3 bases unmatched. Germline CDR1 and CDR2: SGHRS and YFSETQ. The CDR3 DNA sequence: TGCGCCAGCAGCAGGGACAGGGGGAACTACGAGCAGTACTTC. Its protein product is CASSRDRGNYEQYF.

This chain joins TRBV11-3 and TRBJ2-4, with D unresolved. CDR1 is SGHNT and CDR2 is YENEEA in the germline V gene. The ends were cut back, 5 bases at V and 8 bases at J, with 10 bases in the middle. The CDR3 loop spans 12 amino acids. The CDR3, as DNA: TGTGCCAGCAGCGCGAAAGAGGACATTCAGTACTTC. This sequence encodes CASSAKEDIQYF.

The chain combines TRBV4-1 with TRBJ2-7; tentatively, D is TRBD2 (5 bases). Germline loops: CDR1 MGHRA, CDR2 YSYEKL. This CDR3 has 15 amino acids. Trimming took 1 base from V and 0 from J, leaving 10 bases between them. DNA of the CDR3: TGCGCCAGCAGCCAAGCCCGGACTCCCTCCTACGAGCAGTACTTC. It translates to CASSQARTPSYEQYF.

The rearrangement links TRBV2 to TRBJ2-3; no clear D. The length of the CDR3 is 14 residues. In germline, CDR1 is SNHLY, CDR2 FYNNEI. V lost 4 bases and J lost 14, with 22 bases in between. CDR3 protein: CASSVNPNSSWGYF. In DNA, the CDR3 is TGTGCCAGCAGTGTTAACCCGAACTCATCCTGGGGGTATTTT.

There are a few counts of this clone. The chain employs TRBV10-3 and TRBJ2-1, with 7 bases identical to TRBD2. The length of the CDR3 is 14 residues. The ends lost 7 bases at V and 6 bases at J; junction bases unmatched: 9. Per the germline V gene, CDR1 is ENHRY and CDR2 is SYGVKD. In nucleotides, the CDR3 is TGTGCCATCAACGGGGGAGGGCCAGGCAATGAGCAGTTCTTC. Translating it yields CAINGGGPGNEQFF.

This chain connects TRBV19 to TRBJ1-1; TRBD1 matches at 11 bases. Trimming took 5 bases from V and 1 from J; bases not matched to a gene: 9. CDR1 is LNHDA, CDR2 SQIVND, per germline (reference sequence). The CDR3 loop spans 17 amino acids. DNA for the CDR3: TGTGCCAGTAGTCGGCCTAGGACAGGGGGCAAGAACACTGAAGCTTTCTTT. It is translated as CASSRPRTGGKNTEAFF.

The chain joins TRBV10-2 to TRBJ1-2, with TRBD1 identical over 7 bases. The CDR3 covers 14 residues. Germline CDR1 reads WSHSY; CDR2 reads SAAADI. V lost 9 bases to trimming and J lost 2 bases; unmatched junction nucleotides: 9. The DNA of the CDR3 is TGCGCCAGTAAGGGACAGCCGGGAAACTATGGCTACACCTTC. Translation: CASKGQPGNYGYTF.

A note on this clone: The same CDR3 can be traced to other DNA sequences in this sample. The chain joins TRBV5-1 to TRBJ2-7; 7 bases are shared with TRBD1. This CDR3 comprises 14 residues. The germline V gene has CDR1 SGHRS and CDR2 YFSETQ. The V gene end was trimmed by 1 base and the J gene end by 1 base; junction bases not matched to a gene: 2. The CDR3 is CASSLWDRSYEQYF. For the CDR3, the DNA is TGCGCCAGCAGCTTGTGGGACAGATCCTACGAGCAGTACTTC.

J is TRBJ2-3 and V is TRBV7-9, with 9 bases aligning to TRBD1. CDR1 is SEHNR and CDR2 is FQNEAQ in the germline V gene (reference sequence). The CDR3 runs 14 residues. With V trimmed by 6 bases and J by 4 bases, 5 bases remained unmatched. The CDR3 region has the DNA TGTGCCAGCAGTCCCACAGGGGGCCCAGATACGCAGTATTTT. Translating gives CASSPTGGPDTQYF. The full variable domain, with the rest looked up from reference TRBV7-9 and TRBJ2-3, is DTGVSQNPRHKITKRGQNVTFRCDPISEHNRLYWYRQTLGQGPEFLTYFQNEAQLEKSRLLSDRFSAERPKGSFSTLEIQRTEQGDSAMYLCASSPTGGPDTQYFGPGTRLTVL.